The TCR beta chain under discussion was sequenced for a study of T cells in Graves' hyperthyroidism and ophthalmopathy. Per the germline V gene, CDR1 is MNHNS and CDR2 is SASEGT. The J segment lost 0 bases and the V segment lost 6 bases, leaving 13 bases of the junction unmatched. This CDR3 comprises 17 residues. It was considered stable Graves' hyperthyroidism when ophthalmopathy did not progress within 18 months. Uncontrolled infection, other autoimmune disease, pregnancy or lactation excluded patients. On the basis of clinical symptoms, serum thyroxine and TRAb, thyroid ultrasound and orbital computed tomography, diagnoses were made. General observations from the study: In the analysis, a 13 V-J model separated ophthalmopathy from stable hyperthyroidism.

RNA transcripts were the template for amplifying TCR beta CDR3 regions. An initial round of RT-PCR targeting the TCR CDR3 relied on the HTBI primer set. TCRdb independently ran MiXCR on the multiplex PCR reads; one entry per CDR3 protein. The table includes some 550,000 distinct CDR3 sequences, less than 25% detected once. The table lists this clonotype with many counts. Its antigen is unidentified. The gene calls are TRBV6-1 and TRBJ1-2, with 7 bases aligning to TRBD1. This TCR came from a man aged 18 to 30 with Graves' hyperthyroidism. The sample consisted of blood. DNA of the CDR3: TGTGCCAGCAGCCCCGATCTACAGGGGAGGTCTAACTATGGCTACACCTTC. Translated, it gives CASSPDLQGRSNYGYTF.